These 27 T cell receptor beta chains were all obtained from the same sample, sequenced in a study of T cells after yellow fever vaccination. TCRdb reanalysed the 5' RACE reads using MiXCR and keeps one entry per CDR3 protein. The sample records almost 600,000 distinct CDR3 sequences, roughly 14% being singletons. Source: PBMCs, taken on the day of the yellow fever booster vaccination. These TCRs come from a man aged 25 to 45 who received the YFV17D yellow fever vaccine.

This clonotype was counted a few times. This chain connects TRBV24-1 to TRBJ2-1; 12 nucleotides agree with TRBD1. V shed 4 bases and J 6 bases; nucleotides not matched to a gene: 12. This CDR3 contains 18 residues. Per germline, CDR1 KGHDR and CDR2 SFDVKD. Here the CDR3 reads CATSDHLTRDRGLNEQFF. The CDR3, as DNA: TGTGCCACCAGTGACCACCTAACCCGGGACAGGGGGCTCAATGAGCAGTTCTTC.

Worth noting for this clonotype: Its ends do not fully match the called genes, so a read error is possible. This chain links TRBV20-1 with TRBJ2-7; D is ambiguous. From germline, CDR1 is DFQATT and CDR2 SNEGSKA (reference sequence). CDR3 length equals 16 residues. CDR3 coding DNA: TGCAGCGCTAGAGATGGCAAGGGCCGACTCTCCTACGAGCAGTACTTC. This gives the protein CSARDGKGRLSYEQYF.

This clonotype was picked up many times. This chain links TRBV23-1 with TRBJ2-1; TRBD2 is a possible D gene (5 bases). Being an ORF, TRBV23-1 has a function that is uncertain. Trimming stripped 0 bases from V and 7 bases from J, with 7 bases between. The length of the CDR3 is 13 residues. The CDR3 DNA follows: TGCGCCAGCAGTCAATCGGAGGAGAATGAGCAGTTCTTC. Translation gives CASSQSEENEQFF.

The gene calls are TRBV10-3 and TRBJ2-6; TRBD1 matches at 7 bases. The V gene end was trimmed by 9 bases and the J gene end by 1 base; junction bases not matched to a gene: 12. The CDR3 is 17 residues long. Germline V gives CDR1 ENHRY, CDR2 SYGVKD. DNA for the CDR3: TGTGCCATGGGGTCGGGACAGTTCTCTTCTGGGGCCAACGTCCTGACTTTC. Translation: CAMGSGQFSSGANVLTF.

This clonotype showed up just once. This sequence joins TRBV20-1 and TRBJ2-2; TRBD2 matches 10 bases. There are 16 residues in the CDR3. Per germline, CDR1 DFQATT and CDR2 SNEGSKA (reference sequence). V lost 3 bases and J lost 3; bases outside the gene matches: 7. CDR3 nucleotides: TGCAGTGCTAGTAGTGTAGCGGGGGGTTACACCGGGGAGCTGTTTTTT. This translates into CSASSVAGGYTGELFF.

In this sample, this clonotype turned up a few times. This chain links TRBV6-1 with TRBJ1-4; TRBD1 might be the D (6 bases). CDR1 is MNHNS, CDR2 SASEGT, per germline. V gave up 6 bases and J gave up 8 bases, with 16 bases separating them. This CDR3 comprises 14 residues. CDR3 amino acids: CASRGGGTGEKLFF. CDR3 DNA sequence: TGTGCCAGCAGGGGAGGGGGGACGGGGGAAAAACTGTTTTTT.

This clonotype was recorded a few times. This rearrangement joins TRBV12-3 or TRBV12-4 to TRBJ2-5; 8 bases agree with TRBD1. The length of the CDR3 is 17 residues. V was clipped by 5 bases and J by 3 bases; unmatched bases: 14. Here the CDR3 DNA reads TGTGCCAGCAGTACAAGACAGGGGAGTGTACAAAAAGAGACCCAGTACTTC. Translation: CASSTRQGSVQKETQYF.

The genes are TRBV12-3 or TRBV12-4 and TRBJ2-3; possibly TRBD2 for D (5 bases). The CDR3 runs to 15 residues. Trimming left V 7 bases short and J 4 bases short, with 18 bases between. This CDR3 is CASKRVGSTADTQYF. The CDR3 DNA reads as TGTGCCAGCAAAAGAGTTGGGAGCACGGCAGATACGCAGTATTTT.

This clonotype was picked up a small number of times. The V and J genes are TRBV9 and TRBJ2-7, with TRBD2 matching over 8 bases. The V gene's germline CDR1 is SGDLS and CDR2 YYNGEE. The CDR3 is 16 amino acids. The junction had 10 bases not matched to a gene; V was cut back by 5 bases and J by 0 bases. CDR3 amino acids: CASSPRGGIGSYEQYF. In DNA form, the CDR3 reads TGTGCCAGCAGTCCCCGCGGGGGGATCGGCTCCTACGAGCAGTACTTC.

This clonotype turned up a few times. The V and J genes are TRBV6-2 or TRBV6-3 and TRBJ2-2; D perhaps matches TRBD1 (6 bases). Germline CDR1 reads MNHEY; CDR2 reads SVGEGT. CDR3 size: 14 residues. Trimming pared 2 bases from V and 6 bases from J, leaving 10 bases between. For the CDR3, the DNA is TGTGCCAGCAGTTACAACAGGGCTGCCGGGGAGCTGTTTTTT. Protein: CASSYNRAAGELFF.

V usage is TRBV20-1 and J usage is TRBJ2-5, with D unresolved. Germline CDR1 and CDR2: DFQATT and SNEGSKA (reference sequence). CDR3 length: 15 residues. Trimming took 0 bases from V and 2 from J, leaving 13 bases between them. CDR3 bases: TGCAGTGCTAGAGATCGCCTAAATGCACAAGAGACCCAGTACTTC. Amino acid sequence: CSARDRLNAQETQYF.

This clonotype was observed a handful of times. The rearrangement links TRBV5-4 to TRBJ1-5; the match to TRBD1 covers 9 bases. The CDR3 has 15 residues. V dropped 4 bases and J dropped 5; count of bases not matched to a gene: 7. The germline gives CDR1 SGHNT, CDR2 YYREEE (reference sequence). CDR3 amino acids: CASSATGGSDQPQHF. The CDR3 DNA reads TGTGCCAGCAGCGCGACAGGGGGTTCGGATCAGCCCCAGCATTTT.

This clonotype was picked up a small number of times. Its ends do not fully match the called genes, so a read error is possible. V is TRBV11-2 and J is TRBJ1-1, with 7 bases lining up with TRBD1. CDR1 and CDR2 from the germline V gene are SGHAT and FQNNGV. This CDR3 has 15 residues. CDR3 protein: CASRLDTHRGSEAFF. The CDR3 region has the DNA TGTGCCAGCAGATTAGACACTCACAGGGGTTCTGAAGCTTTCTTT.

The J gene is TRBJ2-3, the V gene TRBV5-1, with D perhaps being TRBD1 or TRBD2 (5 bases each). Germline lookup yields CDR1 SGHRS and CDR2 YFSETQ. The CDR3 runs to 15 residues. The V and J ends lost 3 bases and 6 bases respectively, with 17 bases between them. The CDR3 here is CASSSGTSIRDTQYF. DNA for the CDR3: TGCGCCAGCAGCTCTGGGACCTCGATTAGGGATACGCAGTATTTT.

The rearrangement links TRBV6-1 to TRBJ2-7; TRBD1 matches at 8 bases. The V gene's germline CDR1 is MNHNS and CDR2 SASEGT. V lost 7 bases, J lost 3 bases, and 11 bases stayed unmatched. The CDR3 sequence is 15 residues long. CDR3 nucleotide sequence: TGTGCCAGCACCCAAGTCCAGGGGGCATACTACGAGCAGTACTTC. It yields the protein CASTQVQGAYYEQYF.

This clonotype has a handful of counts. The chain has TRBV28 and TRBJ1-6, with unresolved D. The CDR3 covers 12 residues. CDR1 is MDHEN and CDR2 is SYDVKM in the germline V gene. Trimming left V 11 bases short and J 7 bases short, with 12 bases between. For the CDR3, the DNA is TGTGCCTCGGACGTGGGGAATTCACCCCTCCACTTT. This codes for CASDVGNSPLHF.

The rearrangement uses TRBV9 and TRBJ2-7, with TRBD2 matching over 13 bases. Germline CDR1 is SGDLS and CDR2 is YYNGEE. The CDR3 sequence is 16 residues long. V lost 3 bases, J lost 4 bases, and 7 bases stayed unmatched. Here the CDR3 reads CASSETGTSGIYEQYF. CDR3 coding DNA: TGTGCCAGCAGCGAGACCGGGACTAGCGGGATTTACGAGCAGTACTTC.

This clonotype was observed a handful of times. The rearrangement joins TRBV28 to TRBJ2-7; 7 bases line up with TRBD2. V lost 4 bases to trimming and J lost 4 bases; unmatched junction nucleotides: 16. This CDR3 has 17 amino acids. CDR1 is MDHEN, CDR2 SYDVKM, per germline. This chain's CDR3 is CASSSINLAEAQYEQYF. The CDR3 coding sequence is TGTGCCAGCAGTTCCATCAATCTAGCGGAGGCCCAGTACGAGCAGTACTTC.

This clonotype was seen more than once but under ten times. This chain connects TRBV5-4 to TRBJ2-7; 10 bases are a match to TRBD1. Trimming at V came to 3 bases and at J to 3 bases, leaving 6 bases not matched to a gene. The CDR3 length is 15 residues. CDR1 SGHNT and CDR2 YYREEE come from the germline V gene (reference sequence). DNA of the CDR3: TGTGCCAGCAGCTCGGGACAGGGGATGAACTACGAGCAGTACTTC. This encodes CASSSGQGMNYEQYF.

The V call is TRBV5-1, the J call TRBJ2-2, with a weak D call TRBD1 (6 bases). Deletions cut 4 bases from V and 5 bases from J, with 9 bases between. Germline V CDR1 and CDR2: SGHRS, YFSETQ. CDR3 length: 13 residues. CDR3 protein: CASSVGQTGELFF. Written as DNA, the CDR3 is TGCGCCAGCAGCGTTGGACAGACCGGGGAGCTGTTTTTT.

V gene TRBV9 combines with J gene TRBJ2-1; no reliable D call. With 1 base removed from V and 6 bases from J, the gap between germline ends came to 8 bases. Germline V gene sequence: CDR1 SGDLS, CDR2 YYNGEE. CDR3 size: 13 residues. CDR3 residues: CASSVNYLNEQFF. The CDR3 DNA sequence: TGTGCCAGCAGCGTAAACTACCTCAATGAGCAGTTCTTC.

The chain joins TRBV12-3 or TRBV12-4 to TRBJ2-2, with a possible D match to TRBD2 (6 bases). The CDR3 has 15 amino acids. V lost 4 bases, J lost 8 bases, and 17 bases lay in between. The CDR3 region has the DNA TGTGCCAGCAGTTGGGAGCGGGCGAACGGAGGGGAGCTGTTTTTT. It encodes CASSWERANGGELFF.

This clonotype was detected only a few times. The chain joins TRBV5-1 to TRBJ2-6; D is tentatively TRBD1 or TRBD2 (5 bases each). This CDR3 contains 15 residues. V shed 5 bases and J shed 2 bases, with 11 bases lying between them. Per germline, CDR1 SGHRS and CDR2 YFSETQ. The CDR3 DNA follows: TGCGCCAGCAGTCCTGGGGGACCTGGGGCCAACGTCCTGACTTTC. Residues: CASSPGGPGANVLTF.

Here the CDR3 reads CASSGGPGQGYYEQYF. CDR3 sequence (DNA): TGTGCCAGCAGCGGGGGACCGGGACAGGGGTACTACGAGCAGTACTTC. The chain has TRBV28 and TRBJ2-7; 10 nucleotides line up with TRBD1. Germline V lookup: CDR1 MDHEN, CDR2 SYDVKM. The V and J ends lost 6 bases and 3 bases, in that order; junction bases with no gene match: 11. This CDR3 contains 16 residues.

This chain joins TRBV20-1 and TRBJ2-3; 11 bases match TRBD2. Germline V gives CDR1 DFQATT, CDR2 SNEGSKA (reference sequence). The CDR3 consists of 15 residues. The ends lost 3 bases at V and 5 bases at J; junction bases unmatched: 7. CDR3 DNA: TGCAGTGCTAGCCCCACTAGCGGGAGAGGAGATACGCAGTATTTT. Its translation is CSASPTSGRGDTQYF.

The chain employs TRBV7-9 and TRBJ2-5; 8 bases match TRBD2. V was pared by 5 bases and J by 3 bases, with 5 bases of the junction left unmatched. CDR1 SEHNR and CDR2 FQNEAQ come from the germline V gene (reference sequence). CDR3 length: 14 amino acids. The CDR3 nucleotides are TGTGCCAGCAGCGACAGCGGGAGCAAAGAGACCCAGTACTTC. Residues: CASSDSGSKETQYF. The complete variable domain, with remaining parts taken from reference TRBV7-9 and TRBJ2-5, reads DTGVSQNPRHKITKRGQNVTFRCDPISEHNRLYWYRQTLGQGPEFLTYFQNEAQLEKSRLLSDRFSAERPKGSFSTLEIQRTEQGDSAMYLCASSDSGSKETQYFGPGTRLLVL.

The chain uses TRBV29-1 and TRBJ2-5; TRBD2 matches 7 bases. Germline CDR1 reads SQVTM; CDR2 reads ANQGSEA. V shed 1 base, J shed 3 bases, and the junction held 5 bases outside the gene matches. The CDR3 is 14 amino acids. DNA of the CDR3: TGCAGCGTTGAAGGAGGGAGGGTAGAAGAGACCCAGTACTTC. Translating gives CSVEGGRVEETQYF.